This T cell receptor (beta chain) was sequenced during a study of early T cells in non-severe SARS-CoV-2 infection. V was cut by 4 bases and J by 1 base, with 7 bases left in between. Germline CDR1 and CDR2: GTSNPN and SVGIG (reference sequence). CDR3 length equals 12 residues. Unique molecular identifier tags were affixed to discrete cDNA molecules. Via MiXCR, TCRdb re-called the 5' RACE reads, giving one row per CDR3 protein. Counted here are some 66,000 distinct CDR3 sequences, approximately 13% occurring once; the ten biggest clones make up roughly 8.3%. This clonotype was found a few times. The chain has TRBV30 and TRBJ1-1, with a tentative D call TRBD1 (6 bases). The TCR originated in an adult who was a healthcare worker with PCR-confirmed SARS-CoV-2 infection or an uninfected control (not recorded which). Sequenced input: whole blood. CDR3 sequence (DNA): TGTGCCTGGACCAGGGGGAACACTGAAGCTTTCTTT. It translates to CAWTRGNTEAFF.